The 5 T cell receptor beta chains below all came from one sample that was sequenced in a study of cytomegalovirus exposure and HLA in healthy donors. The PCR contained 60 Vbeta and 13 Jbeta primers. Some clones are missing from TCRdb's copy, which holds only in-frame ones; the method was immunoSEQ multiplex PCR. The sample lists about 240,000 clones, 82% occurring once. Sequenced input: PBMCs. The receptors come from a woman aged 40 to 55 in good health and CMV-seropositive.

V and J are TRBV19 and TRBJ1-5; D is possibly TRBD1 (6 bases). The CDR3 has 19 residues. V was cut by 1 base and J by 2 bases, with 21 bases left in between. Germline-derived CDR1 and CDR2 are LNHDA and SQIVND (reference sequence). CDR3 nucleotide sequence: TGTGCCAGTAGTATAGTAGAGGGGGACCCACAAGTCGGCAATCAGCCCCAGCATTTT. It yields the protein CASSIVEGDPQVGNQPQHF.

The chain recombines TRBV19 with TRBJ2-1; D might be TRBD1 (5 bases). The germline V gene has CDR1 LNHDA and CDR2 SQIVND (reference sequence). V was pared by 7 bases and J by 7 bases, with 14 bases between. The CDR3 loop spans 13 amino acids. In DNA form, the CDR3 reads TGTGCCAGTACCCAAACCAGGGCGAATGAGCAGTTCTTC. Residues: CASTQTRANEQFF.

The chain combines TRBV7-2 with TRBJ1-1; 7 bases are shared with TRBD1. Germline trimming cut 4 bases from V and 3 bases from J; bases unmatched to any gene: 2. Germline V gene data show CDR1 as SGHTA and CDR2 as FQGNSA. The CDR3 spans 13 residues. In DNA form, the CDR3 reads TGTGCCAGCAGCTGGGACAGCTACACTGAAGCTTTCTTT. Translated: CASSWDSYTEAFF.

In this sample, this clone turned up once. CDR3 region: CASHVLQSGSSGNTIYF. The CDR3 nucleotides are TGTGCCAGTCATGTCCTTCAGAGTGGGAGCTCTGGAAACACCATATATTTT. V and J are TRBV9 and TRBJ1-3; D gene unclear. The CDR3 extends over 17 amino acids. With 8 bases removed from V and 0 bases from J, the gap between germline ends came to 21 bases. Germline CDR1 is SGDLS and CDR2 is YYNGEE.

The V and J genes are TRBV5-8 and TRBJ1-2; D may be TRBD1 (5 bases). Trimming left V 4 bases short and J 4 bases short, with 20 bases between. Germline-derived CDR1 and CDR2 are SGHTS and YDEGEE. The CDR3 is made up of 16 amino acids. The DNA of the CDR3 is TGTGCCAGCAGCCAGGGAAAGATGGGCTTGGTCTATGGCTACACCTTC. Translating gives CASSQGKMGLVYGYTF.